This TCR beta chain originates from a study of patients and donors after allogeneic stem cell transplantation. MiXCR, run by TCRdb on the RT-PCR reads, gives a single entry per CDR3 protein. The sample yields hundreds of thousands of distinct CDR3 sequences, 16% seen once. The sample consisted of blood, either unsorted or a sorted T cell fraction (not recorded which). This TCR came from a human donor who was either an allogeneic HSCT recipient or a stem cell or donor lymphocyte infusion donor (not recorded which). It is not recorded whose cells these are; they may come from a transplant donor.

The CDR3 loop reads CASGNAGPNQPQHF. The CDR3 bases are TGTGCCAGCGGCAACGCAGGCCCTAATCAGCCCCAGCATTTT. The chain links TRBV28 to TRBJ1-5; D gene ambiguous. Trimming cost V 8 bases and J 4 bases, with 15 bases left between them. CDR1 is MDHEN and CDR2 is SYDVKM in the germline V gene. The CDR3 is 14 residues long.